Here is one TCR beta chain with its context. This clonotype has a count of ten or more. What this receptor recognizes is not known. Base qualities are not provided; no much larger clone lies one nucleotide away. The run used an Illumina HiSeq 2500. TCR beta libraries were prepared by quantitative 5'-RACE with molecular barcodes. Per the source publication's procedure: A new computational method, built on a probabilistic model of VDJ rearrangement, was used to identify disease-linked TCR variants. Using fastp at Q25 and MiXCR, TCRdb reprocessed the public reads and kept productive beta chains. Each CDR3 protein appears once, grouped with its most common genes and DNA. The V and J calls shown here were made by TCRdb, not taken from the authors' results. The sample has fewer than 350,000 distinct CDR3 sequences on record, around 10% of them singletons. The ten largest make up about 10% of the sample. The entry originates in a study of CD8 T cells in ankylosing spondylitis (dated by TCRdb to between 2016 and 2019). With respect to the entire study: The study profiled T cell receptor beta repertoires in healthy donors and ankylosing spondylitis patients to find disease-linked TCR variants. The full study cohort comprised approximately 23 ankylosing spondylitis patients and 110 or so healthy donors. Samples of peripheral blood were taken, and for ankylosing spondylitis patients, synovial fluid was collected as well.

The germline ends are 9 bases apart after V is trimmed by 4 bases and J by 3 bases. The CDR3 contains 13 residues, cysteine and phenylalanine counted. Only CDR3 DNA remains: 39 bases, in frame from the first base. The CDR1 and CDR2 encoded by the germline V gene are SGHRS and YFSETQ. Here is what the overall study found, with its caveats: The disease-linked clones were reported to be significantly enriched in matched synovial fluid samples from ankylosing spondylitis patients. Some of the motif variants had been reported before in the synovial fluid and blood of reactive arthritis patients, a finding that suggests common disease-initiation mechanisms. Blood from ankylosing spondylitis patients appeared to be characterized by a TCR beta motif made up of several highly homologous amino acid variants. The disease-linked clones showed a CD8+ phenotype and occurred at relatively low frequencies in peripheral blood.

Sequencing was done on a sample of blood, either unsorted or a sorted T cell fraction (not recorded which). This receptor chain uses TRBV5-1 and TRBJ2-3; the D segment cannot be called with confidence. This sequence was found in a female donor with ankylosing spondylitis or in good health (not recorded which). The CDR3 region reads CASSLLGTDTQYF. The DNA reads TGCGCCAGCAGCCTCCTAGGGACAGATACGCAGTATTTT.